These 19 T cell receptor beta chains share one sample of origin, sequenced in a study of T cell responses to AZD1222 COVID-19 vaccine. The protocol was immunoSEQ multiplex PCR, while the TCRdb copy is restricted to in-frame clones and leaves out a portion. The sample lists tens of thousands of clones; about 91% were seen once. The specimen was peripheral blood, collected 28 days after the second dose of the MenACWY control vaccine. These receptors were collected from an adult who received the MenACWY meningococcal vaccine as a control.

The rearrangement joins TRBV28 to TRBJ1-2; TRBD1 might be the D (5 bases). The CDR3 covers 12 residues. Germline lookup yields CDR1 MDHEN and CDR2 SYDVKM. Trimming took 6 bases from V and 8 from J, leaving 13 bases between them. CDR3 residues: CASRQDLIGYTF. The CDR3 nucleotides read TGTGCCAGCAGACAGGACCTAATCGGCTACACCTTC.

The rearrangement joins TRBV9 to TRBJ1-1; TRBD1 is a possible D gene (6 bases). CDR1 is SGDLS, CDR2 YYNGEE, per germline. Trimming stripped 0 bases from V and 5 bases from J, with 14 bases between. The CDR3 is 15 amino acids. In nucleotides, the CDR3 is TGTGCCAGCAGCGTAGCTGTGGGGGCATGGACTGAAGCTTTCTTT. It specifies CASSVAVGAWTEAFF.

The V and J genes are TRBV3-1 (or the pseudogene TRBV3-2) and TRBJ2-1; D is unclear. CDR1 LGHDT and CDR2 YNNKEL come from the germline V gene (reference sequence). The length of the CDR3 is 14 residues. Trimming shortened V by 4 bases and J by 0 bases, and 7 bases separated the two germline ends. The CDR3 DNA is TGTGCCAGCAGCCTAGGAAGCTCCTACAATGAGCAGTTCTTC. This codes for CASSLGSSYNEQFF.

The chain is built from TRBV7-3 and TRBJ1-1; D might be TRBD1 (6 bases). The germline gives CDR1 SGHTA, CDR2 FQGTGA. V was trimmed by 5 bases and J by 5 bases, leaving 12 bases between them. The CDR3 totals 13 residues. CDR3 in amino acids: CASSPQQGTEAFF. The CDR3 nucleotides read TGTGCCAGCAGCCCCCAACAGGGTACTGAAGCTTTCTTT.

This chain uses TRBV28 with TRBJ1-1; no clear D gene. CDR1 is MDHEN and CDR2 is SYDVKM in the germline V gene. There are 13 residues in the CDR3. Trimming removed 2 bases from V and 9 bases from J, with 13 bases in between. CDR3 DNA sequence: TGTGCCAGCAGTTTAGCGAGTCCCTCGAAAGCTTTCTTT. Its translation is CASSLASPSKAFF.

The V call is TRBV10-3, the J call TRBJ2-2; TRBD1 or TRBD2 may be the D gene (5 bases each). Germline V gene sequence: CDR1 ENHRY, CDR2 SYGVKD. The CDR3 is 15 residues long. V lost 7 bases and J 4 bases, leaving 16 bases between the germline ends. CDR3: CAITDVGRSTGELFF. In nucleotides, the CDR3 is TGTGCCATCACAGATGTGGGACGCAGCACCGGGGAGCTGTTTTTT.

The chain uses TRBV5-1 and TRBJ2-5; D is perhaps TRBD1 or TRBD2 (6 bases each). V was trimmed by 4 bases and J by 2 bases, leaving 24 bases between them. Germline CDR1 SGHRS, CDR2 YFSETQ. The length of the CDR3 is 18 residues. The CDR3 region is CASSPRAMTGGVQETQYF. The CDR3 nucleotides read TGCGCCAGCAGCCCCAGAGCAATGACAGGAGGGGTGCAAGAGACCCAGTACTTC.

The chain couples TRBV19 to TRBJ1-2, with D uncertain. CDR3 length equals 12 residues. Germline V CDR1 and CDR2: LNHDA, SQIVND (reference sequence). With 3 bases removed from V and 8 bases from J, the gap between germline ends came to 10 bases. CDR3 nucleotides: TGTGCCAGTAGTATTACGGGTAACGGCTACACCTTC. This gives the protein CASSITGNGYTF.

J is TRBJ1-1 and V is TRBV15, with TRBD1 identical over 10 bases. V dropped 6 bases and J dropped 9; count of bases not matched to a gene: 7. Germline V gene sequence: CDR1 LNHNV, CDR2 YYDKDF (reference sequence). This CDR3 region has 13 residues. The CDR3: CATRGTGASKAFF. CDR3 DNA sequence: TGTGCCACCAGGGGGACAGGGGCTTCAAAAGCTTTCTTT. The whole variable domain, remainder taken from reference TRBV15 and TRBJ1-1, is DAMVIQNPRYQVTQFGKPVTLSCSQTLNHNVMYWYQQKSSQAPKLLFHYYDKDFNNEADTPDNFQSRRPNTSFCFLDIRSPGLGDTAMYLCATRGTGASKAFFGQGTRLTVV.

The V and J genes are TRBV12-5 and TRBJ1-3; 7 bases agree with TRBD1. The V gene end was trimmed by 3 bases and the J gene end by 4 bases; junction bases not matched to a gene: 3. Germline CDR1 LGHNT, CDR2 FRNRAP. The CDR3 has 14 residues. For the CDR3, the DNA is TGTGCTAGTGGTTTAGGGGGCTTCGGAAACACCATATATTTT. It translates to CASGLGGFGNTIYF.

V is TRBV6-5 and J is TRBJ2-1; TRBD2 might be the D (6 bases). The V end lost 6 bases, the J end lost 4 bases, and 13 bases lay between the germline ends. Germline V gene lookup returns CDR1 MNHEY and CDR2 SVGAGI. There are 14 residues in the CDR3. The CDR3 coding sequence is TGTGCCAGCAGGGTGGGTGGACTATACAATGAGCAGTTCTTC. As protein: CASRVGGLYNEQFF.

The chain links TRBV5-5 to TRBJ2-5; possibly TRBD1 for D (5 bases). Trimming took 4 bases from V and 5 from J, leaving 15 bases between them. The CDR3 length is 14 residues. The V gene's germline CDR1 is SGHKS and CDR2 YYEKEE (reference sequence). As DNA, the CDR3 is TGTGCCAGCAGCACCGGACACTCCCGGGAGACCCAGTACTTC. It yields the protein CASSTGHSRETQYF.

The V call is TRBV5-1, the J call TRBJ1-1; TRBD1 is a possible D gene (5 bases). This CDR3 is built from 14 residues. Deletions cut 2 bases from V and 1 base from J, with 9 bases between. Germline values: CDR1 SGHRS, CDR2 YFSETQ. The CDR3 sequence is CASSFDRPNTEAFF. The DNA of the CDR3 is TGCGCCAGCAGCTTTGACAGACCGAACACTGAAGCTTTCTTT.

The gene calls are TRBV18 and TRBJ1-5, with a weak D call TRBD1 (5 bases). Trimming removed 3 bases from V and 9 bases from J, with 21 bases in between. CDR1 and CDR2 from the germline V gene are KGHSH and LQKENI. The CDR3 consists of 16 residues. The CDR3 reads CASSPHGDLKGGPQHF. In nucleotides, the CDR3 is TGTGCCAGCTCACCGCACGGGGACCTAAAGGGAGGGCCCCAGCATTTT.

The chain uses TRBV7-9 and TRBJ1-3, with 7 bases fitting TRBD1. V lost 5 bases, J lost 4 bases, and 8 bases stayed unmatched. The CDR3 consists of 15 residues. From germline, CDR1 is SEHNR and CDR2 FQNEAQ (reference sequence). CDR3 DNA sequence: TGTGCCAGCAGCCGTAAAGGGGGCGACGGAAACACCATATATTTT. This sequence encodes CASSRKGGDGNTIYF.

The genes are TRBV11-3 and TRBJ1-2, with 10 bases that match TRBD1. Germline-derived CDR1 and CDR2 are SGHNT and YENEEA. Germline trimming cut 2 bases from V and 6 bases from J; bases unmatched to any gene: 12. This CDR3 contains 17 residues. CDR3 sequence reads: CASSLNGTGEGDDGYTF. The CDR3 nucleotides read TGTGCCAGCAGCTTAAATGGGACAGGGGAGGGCGACGATGGCTACACCTTC.

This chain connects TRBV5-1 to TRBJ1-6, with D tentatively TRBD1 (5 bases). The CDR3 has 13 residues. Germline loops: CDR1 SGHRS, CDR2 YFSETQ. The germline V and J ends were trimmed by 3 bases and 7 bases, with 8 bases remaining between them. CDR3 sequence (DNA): TGCGCCAGCAGCTGGGGGGAGAATTCACCCCTCCACTTT. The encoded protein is CASSWGENSPLHF.

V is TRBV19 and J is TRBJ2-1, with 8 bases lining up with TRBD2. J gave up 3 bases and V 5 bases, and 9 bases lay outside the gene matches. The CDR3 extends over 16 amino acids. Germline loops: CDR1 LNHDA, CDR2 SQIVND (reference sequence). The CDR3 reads CASSEDSGAGYNEQFF. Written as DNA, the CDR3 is TGTGCCAGTAGTGAGGATAGCGGGGCTGGCTACAATGAGCAGTTCTTC.

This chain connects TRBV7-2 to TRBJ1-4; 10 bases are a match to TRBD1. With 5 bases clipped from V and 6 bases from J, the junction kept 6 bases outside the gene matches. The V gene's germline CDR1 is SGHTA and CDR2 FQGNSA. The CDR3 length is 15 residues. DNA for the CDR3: TGTGCCAGCAGCACCAGGACAGGGGGAGATGAAAAACTGTTTTTT. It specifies CASSTRTGGDEKLFF.